The rows below give T cell receptor beta chains drawn from one sample of a study of shared clonotypes between healthy human individuals. Assay: immunoSEQ multiplex PCR; the TCRdb copy retains only in-frame clones and omits some. This sample has about 1 million clones, with approximately 72% found just once. Sequencing used memory CD4+ T cells sorted from blood. These receptors all come from a man younger than 30 in good health. CDR3s include the opening cysteine and the closing phenylalanine or tryptophan. The D gene is left open where the match is weak. Size tells how often a clone was seen (once, few, many) or the class of an expanded clone, and some rows leave it out.

clone size: -; D gene: -; J gene: TRBJ2-5; V gene: TRBV11-1; CDR3 DNA: TGTGCCAGCAGCTTTACGGGGGCAGAGACCCAGTACTTC; CDR3 protein: CASSFTGAETQYF
clone size: -; D gene: -; J gene: TRBJ2-5; V gene: TRBV7-9; CDR3 DNA: TGTGCCAGCAGCTCGCCGGGGTTCTCGTTACAAGAGACCCAGTACTTC; CDR3 protein: CASSSPGFSLQETQYF
clone size: -; D gene: TRBD1; J gene: TRBJ1-2; V gene: TRBV19; CDR3 DNA: TGTGCCAGCCGAAGGCCTGACAGGGACGGCTACACCTTC; CDR3 protein: CASRRPDRDGYTF
clone size: -; D gene: -; J gene: TRBJ2-7; V gene: TRBV2; CDR3 DNA: TGTGCCAGCAGAGTACAGGGCCTCTCCTACGAGCAGTACTTC; CDR3 protein: CASRVQGLSYEQYF
clone size: -; D gene: TRBD2; J gene: TRBJ2-7; V gene: TRBV5-1; CDR3 DNA: TGCGCCAGCAGCTTAGAACAGCGGGGCCTCTACGAGCAGTACTTC; CDR3 protein: CASSLEQRGLYEQYF
clone size: -; D gene: TRBD1; J gene: TRBJ2-4; V gene: TRBV2; CDR3 DNA: TGTGCCAGCAGTGGCCAGGGGGCGGACATTCAGTACTTC; CDR3 protein: CASSGQGADIQYF
clone size: -; D gene: -; J gene: TRBJ1-2; V gene: TRBV6-5; CDR3 DNA: TGTGCCAGCAGTTACTCCGGGGGTGGCTACACCTTC; CDR3 protein: CASSYSGGGYTF
clone size: -; D gene: TRBD2; J gene: TRBJ2-1; V gene: TRBV4-1; CDR3 DNA: TGCGCCAGCAGCCGGGGACTAGCGGCGCCCAATGAGCAGTTCTTC; CDR3 protein: CASSRGLAAPNEQFF
clone size: -; D gene: TRBD2; J gene: TRBJ2-1; V gene: TRBV18; CDR3 DNA: TGTGCCAGCTCACCCCTTGCGGGAGCCTACAATGAGCAGTTCTTC; CDR3 protein: CASSPLAGAYNEQFF
clone size: -; D gene: TRBD2; J gene: TRBJ2-5; V gene: TRBV2; CDR3 DNA: TGTGCCAGCCGGACTAGCGGGGTCGAGACCCAGTACTTC; CDR3 protein: CASRTSGVETQYF
clone size: -; D gene: TRBD2; J gene: TRBJ2-1; V gene: TRBV5-4; CDR3 DNA: TGTGCCAGCAGCTTGGAGCGGGAGTCCTACAATGAGCAGTTCTTC; CDR3 protein: CASSLERESYNEQFF
clone size: -; D gene: -; J gene: TRBJ2-5; V gene: TRBV10-1; CDR3 DNA: TGCGCCAGCAGTGAAGGGGACACTCCGCAGACCCAGTACTTC; CDR3 protein: CASSEGDTPQTQYF
clone size: -; D gene: -; J gene: TRBJ1-6; V gene: TRBV15; CDR3 DNA: TGTGCCACCAGCAGGAAGGGGGTTGTTAATTCACCCCTCCACTTT; CDR3 protein: CATSRKGVVNSPLHF
clone size: -; D gene: TRBD2; J gene: TRBJ2-5; V gene: TRBV4-2; CDR3 DNA: TGTGCCAGCAGCCCGGCCGGGGGGAGCCAAGAGACCCAGTACTTC; CDR3 protein: CASSPAGGSQETQYF
clone size: -; D gene: -; J gene: TRBJ1-1; V gene: TRBV18; CDR3 DNA: TGTGCCAGCTCACGGGGGAACACTGAAGCTTTCTTT; CDR3 protein: CASSRGNTEAFF
clone size: many; D gene: TRBD1; J gene: TRBJ1-1; V gene: TRBV28; CDR3 DNA: TGTGCCAGCAGCCGAACCGGGACAGGGGGGCAAACTTTCTTT; CDR3 protein: CASSRTGTGGQTFF
clone size: -; D gene: -; J gene: TRBJ1-1; V gene: TRBV20-1; CDR3 DNA: TGCAGTGCTAGCGGGGGTCGGAAGGATTTCTTT; CDR3 protein: CSASGGRKDFF
clone size: few; D gene: -; J gene: TRBJ1-3; V gene: TRBV2; CDR3 DNA: TGTGCCAGCAGTGTCAACAGGGGAAACACCATATATTTT; CDR3 protein: CASSVNRGNTIYF
clone size: -; D gene: -; J gene: TRBJ2-6; V gene: TRBV6-1; CDR3 DNA: TGTGCCAGCAGGGAAGGGAGCTCTGGGGCCAACGTCCTGACTTTC; CDR3 protein: CASREGSSGANVLTF
clone size: -; D gene: TRBD1; J gene: TRBJ2-2; V gene: TRBV6-6; CDR3 DNA: TGTGCCAGCAGGGAAACCGGAACAGGGGGGACCGGGGAGCTGTTTTTT; CDR3 protein: CASRETGTGGTGELFF
clone size: few; D gene: -; J gene: TRBJ1-2; V gene: TRBV7-9; CDR3 DNA: TGTGCCAGCAGCTCTAGGACAGTAACGATCTATGGCTACACCTTC; CDR3 protein: CASSSRTVTIYGYTF
clone size: -; D gene: TRBD1; J gene: TRBJ2-7; V gene: TRBV5-4; CDR3 DNA: TGTGCCAGCAGCCTGACAGGGGACGCCTACGAGCAGTACTTC; CDR3 protein: CASSLTGDAYEQYF
clone size: -; D gene: -; J gene: TRBJ1-6; V gene: TRBV27; CDR3 DNA: TGTGCCAGCAGAATGTTACAGGGTGATAGTTCACCCCTCCACTTT; CDR3 protein: CASRMLQGDSSPLHF
clone size: -; D gene: -; J gene: TRBJ2-3; V gene: TRBV2; CDR3 DNA: TGTGCCAGCACTGTGACAAGTAGCACAGATACGCAGTATTTT; CDR3 protein: CASTVTSSTDTQYF
clone size: -; D gene: -; J gene: TRBJ2-7; V gene: TRBV30; CDR3 DNA: TGTGCCTGGAGTGTGGGGGGGGCCGGGTACTTC; CDR3 protein: CAWSVGGAGYF
clone size: -; D gene: TRBD1; J gene: TRBJ1-4; V gene: TRBV2; CDR3 DNA: TGTGCCAGCACTGAACAGGGGCCAACTAATGAAAAACTGTTTTTT; CDR3 protein: CASTEQGPTNEKLFF
clone size: -; D gene: -; J gene: TRBJ1-2; V gene: TRBV28; CDR3 DNA: TGTGCCAGCAACCAACAGAAAATGTATGGCTACACCTTC; CDR3 protein: CASNQQKMYGYTF
clone size: few; D gene: TRBD2; J gene: TRBJ2-2; V gene: TRBV6-6; CDR3 DNA: TGTGCCAGCAGTTACTCTAGCGGGAGGGCCGGCGGGGAGCTGTTTTTT; CDR3 protein: CASSYSSGRAGGELFF
clone size: -; D gene: -; J gene: TRBJ2-5; V gene: TRBV14; CDR3 DNA: TGTGCCAGCAGCCATGTTTACTACTCGACGTACCAAGAGACCCAGTACTTC; CDR3 protein: CASSHVYYSTYQETQYF
clone size: many; D gene: -; J gene: TRBJ2-5; V gene: TRBV7-2; CDR3 DNA: TGTGCCAGCACCCCCGACAGGTCGAGCGAGACCCAGTACTTC; CDR3 protein: CASTPDRSSETQYF
clone size: many; D gene: TRBD1; J gene: TRBJ2-3; V gene: TRBV5-1; CDR3 DNA: TGCGCCAGCAGCCTCCGGGACAGGGACCCAGATACGCAGTATTTT; CDR3 protein: CASSLRDRDPDTQYF
clone size: once; D gene: TRBD2; J gene: TRBJ2-5; V gene: TRBV7-2; CDR3 DNA: TGTGCCAGCAGCTTAGGAACTAGCGGGGGACAGAAGACCCAGTACTTC; CDR3 protein: CASSLGTSGGQKTQYF
clone size: -; D gene: -; J gene: TRBJ1-1; V gene: TRBV6-6; CDR3 DNA: TGTGCCAGCAGTCAACCGAACACTGAAGCTTTCTTT; CDR3 protein: CASSQPNTEAFF
clone size: -; D gene: TRBD2; J gene: TRBJ2-5; V gene: TRBV9; CDR3 DNA: TGTGCCAGCAGCGTAGGGTCAAGCGGGGGGCGGGATGAGACCCAGTACTTC; CDR3 protein: CASSVGSSGGRDETQYF
clone size: -; D gene: TRBD2; J gene: TRBJ2-3; V gene: TRBV5-5; CDR3 DNA: TGTGCCAGCAGCTTGCGGGAGGGCGGCACAGATACGCAGTATTTT; CDR3 protein: CASSLREGGTDTQYF
clone size: few; D gene: -; J gene: TRBJ2-2; V gene: TRBV10-1; CDR3 DNA: TGCGCCAGCAGTACGAACACCGGGGAGCTGTTTTTT; CDR3 protein: CASSTNTGELFF
clone size: once; D gene: -; J gene: TRBJ1-1; V gene: TRBV7-2; CDR3 DNA: TGTGCCAGCAGCTTAGATGGACAGAGTGAAGCTTTCTTT; CDR3 protein: CASSLDGQSEAFF
clone size: -; D gene: TRBD1; J gene: TRBJ2-7; V gene: TRBV18; CDR3 DNA: TGTGCCAGCTCACCCCAAACTCCGGGACAGGGAGGTGAGCAGTACTTC; CDR3 protein: CASSPQTPGQGGEQYF
clone size: -; D gene: TRBD2; J gene: TRBJ2-7; V gene: TRBV10-1; CDR3 DNA: TGCGCCAGCAAGTTCGGGAGGAACTCCTACGAGCAGTACTTC; CDR3 protein: CASKFGRNSYEQYF
clone size: -; D gene: TRBD2; J gene: TRBJ2-3; V gene: TRBV27; CDR3 DNA: TGTGCCAGCAGTTCCGCCGGGGGGACTAGCACAGATACGCAGTATTTT; CDR3 protein: CASSSAGGTSTDTQYF
clone size: -; D gene: -; J gene: TRBJ2-1; V gene: TRBV29-1; CDR3 DNA: TGCAGCGTTGAAGATCAACGGGGGACTGAGCAGTTCTTC; CDR3 protein: CSVEDQRGTEQFF
clone size: few; D gene: TRBD2; J gene: TRBJ2-1; V gene: TRBV6-6; CDR3 DNA: TGTGCCAGCAGCCACGGTAGCGGGGGGAGGAATGAGCAGTTCTTC; CDR3 protein: CASSHGSGGRNEQFF
clone size: -; D gene: -; J gene: TRBJ1-2; V gene: TRBV18; CDR3 DNA: TGTGCCAGCTCACCAGACCGGCAGTATGGCTACACCTTC; CDR3 protein: CASSPDRQYGYTF
clone size: many; D gene: -; J gene: TRBJ1-3; V gene: TRBV7-8; CDR3 DNA: TGTGCCAGCAGCTTAGCGTCCCCTCACTCTGGAAACACCATATATTTT; CDR3 protein: CASSLASPHSGNTIYF
clone size: few; D gene: -; J gene: TRBJ2-7; V gene: TRBV25-1; CDR3 DNA: TGTGCCAGCAGGACTACCTACGAGCAGTACTTC; CDR3 protein: CASRTTYEQYF
clone size: few; D gene: TRBD1; J gene: TRBJ2-2; V gene: TRBV2; CDR3 DNA: TGTGCCGGCCAGGACAGGGAAAACGGGGAGCTGTTTTTT; CDR3 protein: CAGQDRENGELFF
clone size: -; D gene: -; J gene: TRBJ1-4; V gene: TRBV6-5; CDR3 DNA: TGTGCCAGCAGTTACTCGATCGGGCAGGGTGGGGAAAAACTGTTTTTT; CDR3 protein: CASSYSIGQGGEKLFF
clone size: -; D gene: -; J gene: TRBJ2-5; V gene: TRBV27; CDR3 DNA: TGTGCCAGCAGAAAACAAGAGACCCAGTACTTC; CDR3 protein: CASRKQETQYF
clone size: few; D gene: -; J gene: TRBJ1-1; V gene: TRBV19; CDR3 DNA: TGTGCCAGTAGGTGGGAAAACACTGAAGCTTTCTTT; CDR3 protein: CASRWENTEAFF
clone size: -; D gene: -; J gene: TRBJ2-7; V gene: TRBV9; CDR3 DNA: TGTGCCAGCAGCGTAGCGCCACGCTACGAGCAGTACTTC; CDR3 protein: CASSVAPRYEQYF